This T cell receptor (beta chain) was captured by sequencing in a study of T-cell memory formation after mild COVID-19. The authors produced TCR alpha and TCR beta cDNA libraries with sample barcodes and UMIs by 5'RACE using constant-segment primers. Via MiXCR, TCRdb re-called the 5' RACE reads, giving one row per CDR3 protein. The sample records a few hundred thousand distinct CDR3 sequences, 21% being singletons. Germline CDR1 reads SGHTA; CDR2 reads FQGTGA. This CDR3 has 19 amino acids. The V gene lost 5 bases and the J gene lost 4 bases, with 24 bases spanning the gap. This clonotype was counted between two and nine times.

This receptor was taken from an adult woman who had mild COVID-19 (a few samples of this study predate the infection). Cell type and time point are not known. The sample taken for sequencing was PBMCs or a T cell subset sorted from them (not recorded which). The genes are TRBV7-3 and TRBJ2-6; D is possibly TRBD1 or TRBD2 (6 bases each). The CDR3, as DNA: TGTGCCAGCAGCAGCAACCTTGTGGGGGGCCCTAGGGGGGCCAACGTCCTGACTTTC. Translation gives CASSSNLVGGPRGANVLTF.